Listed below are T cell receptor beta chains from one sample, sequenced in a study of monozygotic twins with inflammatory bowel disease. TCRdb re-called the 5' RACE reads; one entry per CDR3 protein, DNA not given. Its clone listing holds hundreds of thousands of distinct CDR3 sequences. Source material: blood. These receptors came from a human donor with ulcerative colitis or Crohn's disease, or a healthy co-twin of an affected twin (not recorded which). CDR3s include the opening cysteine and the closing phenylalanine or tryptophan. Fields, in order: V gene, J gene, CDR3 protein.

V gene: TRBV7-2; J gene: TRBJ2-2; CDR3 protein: CASSENTGAGELFF
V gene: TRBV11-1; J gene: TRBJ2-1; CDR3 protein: CASSTTLGLAGVEQFF
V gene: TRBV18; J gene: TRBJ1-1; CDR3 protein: CASSPPIVKNVNTEAFF
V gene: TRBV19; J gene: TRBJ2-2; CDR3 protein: CASSTQGAVTGELFF
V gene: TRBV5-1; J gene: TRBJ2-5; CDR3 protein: CASNKYGQGMAETQYF
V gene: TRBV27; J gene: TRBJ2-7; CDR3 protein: CASSLKAGEKYEQYF
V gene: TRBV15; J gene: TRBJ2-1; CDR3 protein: CATSRDRSGGNEQFF
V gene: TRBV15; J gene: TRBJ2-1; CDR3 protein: CATSRDWAEHVYNEQFF
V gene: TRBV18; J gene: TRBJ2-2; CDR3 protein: CASSPRGSPEWELFF
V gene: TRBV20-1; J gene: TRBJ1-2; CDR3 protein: CSARAGVGYTF
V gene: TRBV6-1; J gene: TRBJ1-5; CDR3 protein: CASSGGQYFGNQPQHF
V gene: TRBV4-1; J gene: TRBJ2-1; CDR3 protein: CASSPRLAGLRNEQFF
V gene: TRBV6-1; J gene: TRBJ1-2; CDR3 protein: CASSIQGYYGYTF
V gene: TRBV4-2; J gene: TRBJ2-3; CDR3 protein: CASSQEMADTQYF
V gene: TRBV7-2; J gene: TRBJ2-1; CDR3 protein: CASSPVADSYNEQFF
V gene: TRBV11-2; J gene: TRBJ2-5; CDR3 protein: CASSLHSMEETQYF
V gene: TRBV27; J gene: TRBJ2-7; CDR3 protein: CASWTSSYEQYF
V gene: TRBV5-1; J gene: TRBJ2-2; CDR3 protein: CASSSSGTPNTGELFF
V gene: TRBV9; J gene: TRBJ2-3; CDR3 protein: CASSVSVAGAGDTQYF
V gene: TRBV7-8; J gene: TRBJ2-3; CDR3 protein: CASSLGTRLPDTQYF
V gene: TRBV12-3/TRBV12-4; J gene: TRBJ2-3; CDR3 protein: CASSLPSPPHTQYF
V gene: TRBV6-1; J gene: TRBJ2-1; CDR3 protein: CASSESGGYNEQFF
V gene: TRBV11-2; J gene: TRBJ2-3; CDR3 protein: CASSRARLAGGRAADTQYF
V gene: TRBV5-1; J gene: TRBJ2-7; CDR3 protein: CASSLEGYLSYEQYF
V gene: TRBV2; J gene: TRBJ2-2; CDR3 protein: CASSEASPGELFF
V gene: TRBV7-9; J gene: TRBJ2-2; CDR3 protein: CASRRETGELFF
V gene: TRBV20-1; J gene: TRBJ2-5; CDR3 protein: CSARVPRGSGETQYF
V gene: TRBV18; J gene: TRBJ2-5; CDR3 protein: CASSPYTSGGQETQYF
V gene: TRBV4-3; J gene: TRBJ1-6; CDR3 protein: CASSHLHRDRDSPLHF
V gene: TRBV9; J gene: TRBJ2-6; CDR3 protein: CASSERGSGANVLTF
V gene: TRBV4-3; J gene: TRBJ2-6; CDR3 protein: CASSQDSQGAGANVLTF
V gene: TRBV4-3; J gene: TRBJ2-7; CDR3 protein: CASSHSLAGGEYEQYF
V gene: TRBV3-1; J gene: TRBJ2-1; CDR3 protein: CASSRMGTTYNEQFF
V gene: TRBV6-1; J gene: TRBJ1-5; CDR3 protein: CASSEAAGVRKHF
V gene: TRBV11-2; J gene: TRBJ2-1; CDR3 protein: CASSRTYRLANGSEQFF
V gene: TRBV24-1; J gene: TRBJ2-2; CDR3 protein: CATSALTSGIDTGELFF
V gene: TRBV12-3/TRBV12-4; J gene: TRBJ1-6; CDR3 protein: CASNTGTGLNSPLHF
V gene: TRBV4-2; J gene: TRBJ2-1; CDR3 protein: CASSQETRRRNEQFF
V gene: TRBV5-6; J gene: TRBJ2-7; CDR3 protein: CASSLSPSGTYYEQYF
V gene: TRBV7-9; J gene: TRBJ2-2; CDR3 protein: CASSPTSRELFF
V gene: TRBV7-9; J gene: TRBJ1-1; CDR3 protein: CASSQQGGGTEAFF
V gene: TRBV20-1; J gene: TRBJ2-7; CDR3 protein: CSATFRSGRVVDEQYF
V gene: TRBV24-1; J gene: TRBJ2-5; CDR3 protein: CATSDYDGNQETQYF
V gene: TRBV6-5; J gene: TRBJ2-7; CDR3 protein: CASSYGSSGGTYEQYF
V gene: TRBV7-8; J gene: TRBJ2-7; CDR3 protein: CASSSSSNEQCF
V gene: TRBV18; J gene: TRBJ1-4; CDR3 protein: CASSPPGSNEKLFF
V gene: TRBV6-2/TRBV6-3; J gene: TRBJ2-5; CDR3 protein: CASSGDSLQETQYF
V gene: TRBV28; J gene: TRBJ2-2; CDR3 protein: CASSFLDSNTGELFF
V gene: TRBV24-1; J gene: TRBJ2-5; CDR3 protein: CATSDKSGTGQETQYF
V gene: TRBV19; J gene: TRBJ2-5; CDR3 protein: CASSIEGLAGTETQYF
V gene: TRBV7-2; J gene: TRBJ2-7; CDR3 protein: CASSLVATYEQYF
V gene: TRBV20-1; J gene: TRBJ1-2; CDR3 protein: CSARGTGNNYGYTF
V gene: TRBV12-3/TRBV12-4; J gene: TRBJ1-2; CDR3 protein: CASRADRDGYGYTF
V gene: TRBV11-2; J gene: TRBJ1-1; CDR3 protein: CASSTGTPVGAFF
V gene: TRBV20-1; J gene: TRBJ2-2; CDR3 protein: CSARGGQPYGELFF
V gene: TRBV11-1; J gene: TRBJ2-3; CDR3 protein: CASSLKIRLTGLTDTQYF
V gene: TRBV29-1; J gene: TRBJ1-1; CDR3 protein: CSVARNTEAFF
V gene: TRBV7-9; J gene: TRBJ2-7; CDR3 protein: CASSFVPYEQYF